The sequence of this T cell receptor beta chain was determined in a study of patients and donors after allogeneic stem cell transplantation. From the RT-PCR reads, TCRdb called clonotypes with MiXCR, one entry per CDR3 protein. The sample records approximately 200,000 distinct CDR3 sequences, over 30% being singletons. This CDR3 comprises 14 residues. Germline CDR1 reads MDHEN; CDR2 reads SYDVKM. V lost 5 bases and J lost 5, with 13 bases in between. The V and J genes are TRBV28 and TRBJ1-5, with a weak D call TRBD1 (6 bases). Sequencing was performed on blood, either unsorted or a sorted T cell fraction (not recorded which). The clonotype comes from a human donor who was either an allogeneic HSCT recipient or a stem cell or donor lymphocyte infusion donor (not recorded which). It is not recorded whose cells these are; they may come from a transplant donor. CDR3 sequence (DNA): TGTGCCAGCAGTCCGACAGGTTGGGATCAGCCCCAGCATTTT. It is translated as CASSPTGWDQPQHF. Full variable domain (rest looked up from reference TRBV28 and TRBJ1-5): DVKVTQSSRYLVKRTGEKVFLECVQDMDHENMFWYRQDPGLGLRLIYFSYDVKMKEKGDIPEGYSVSREKKERFSLILESASTNQTSMYLCASSPTGWDQPQHFGDGTRLSIL.